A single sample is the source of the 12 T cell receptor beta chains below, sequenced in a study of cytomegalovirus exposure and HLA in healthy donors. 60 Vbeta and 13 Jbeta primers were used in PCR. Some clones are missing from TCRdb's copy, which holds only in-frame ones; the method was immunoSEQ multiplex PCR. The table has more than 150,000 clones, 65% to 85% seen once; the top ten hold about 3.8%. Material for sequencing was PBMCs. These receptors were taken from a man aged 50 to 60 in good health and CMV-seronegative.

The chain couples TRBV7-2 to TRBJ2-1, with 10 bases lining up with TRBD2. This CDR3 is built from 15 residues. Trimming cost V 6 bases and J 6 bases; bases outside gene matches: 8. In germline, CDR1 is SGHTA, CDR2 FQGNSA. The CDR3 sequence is CASRRLAGASNEQFF. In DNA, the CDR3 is TGTGCCAGCAGACGCCTAGCGGGGGCCTCCAATGAGCAGTTCTTC.

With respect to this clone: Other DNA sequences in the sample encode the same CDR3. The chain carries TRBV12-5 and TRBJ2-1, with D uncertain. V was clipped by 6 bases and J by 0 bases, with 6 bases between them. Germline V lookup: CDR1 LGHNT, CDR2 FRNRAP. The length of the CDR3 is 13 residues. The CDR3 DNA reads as TGTGCTAGTGGACAGAGCTCCTACAATGAGCAGTTCTTC. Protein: CASGQSSYNEQFF.

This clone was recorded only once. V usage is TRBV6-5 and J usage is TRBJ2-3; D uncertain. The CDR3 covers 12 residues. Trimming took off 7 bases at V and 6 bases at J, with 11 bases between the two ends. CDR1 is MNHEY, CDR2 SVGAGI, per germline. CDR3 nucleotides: TGTGCCAGCATGGGCCCTTGGGATACGCAGTATTTT. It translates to CASMGPWDTQYF.

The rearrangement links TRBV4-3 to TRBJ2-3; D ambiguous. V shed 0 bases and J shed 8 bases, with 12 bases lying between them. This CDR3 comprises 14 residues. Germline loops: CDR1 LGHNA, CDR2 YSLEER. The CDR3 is CASSQEVDVATQYF. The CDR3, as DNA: TGCGCCAGCAGCCAAGAGGTCGATGTGGCTACGCAGTATTTT.

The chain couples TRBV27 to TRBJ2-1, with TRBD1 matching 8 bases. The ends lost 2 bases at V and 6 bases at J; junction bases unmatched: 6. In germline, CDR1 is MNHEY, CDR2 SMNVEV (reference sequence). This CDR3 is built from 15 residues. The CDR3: CASSLRQGTPNEQFF. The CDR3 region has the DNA TGTGCCAGCAGTTTACGACAGGGGACCCCCAATGAGCAGTTCTTC.

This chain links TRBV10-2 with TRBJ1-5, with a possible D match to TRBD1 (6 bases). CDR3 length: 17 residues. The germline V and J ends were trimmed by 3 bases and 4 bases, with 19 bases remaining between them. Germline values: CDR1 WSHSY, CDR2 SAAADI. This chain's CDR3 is CASSDTLLQGVNQPQHF. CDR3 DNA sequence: TGCGCCAGCAGTGATACCTTGTTACAGGGTGTAAATCAGCCCCAGCATTTT.

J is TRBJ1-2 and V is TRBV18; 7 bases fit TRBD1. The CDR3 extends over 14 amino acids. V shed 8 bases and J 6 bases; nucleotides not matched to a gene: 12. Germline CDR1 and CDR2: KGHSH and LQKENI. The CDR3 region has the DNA TGTGCCAGCACTTACAGGGGTGAAGAGGATGGCTACACCTTC. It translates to CASTYRGEEDGYTF.

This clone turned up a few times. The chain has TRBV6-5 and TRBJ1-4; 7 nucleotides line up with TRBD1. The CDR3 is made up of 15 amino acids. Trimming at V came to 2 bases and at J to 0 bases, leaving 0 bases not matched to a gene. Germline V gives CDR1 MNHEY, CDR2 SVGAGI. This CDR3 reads CASSYDRATNEKLFF. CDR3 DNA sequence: TGTGCCAGCAGTTACGACAGGGCAACTAATGAAAAACTGTTTTTT.

The CDR3 loop is CASSTGSSGNTIYF. CDR3 sequence (DNA): TGTGCCAGCAGTACGGGTAGCTCTGGAAACACCATATATTTT. The V and J genes are TRBV27 and TRBJ1-3; D not resolved. Germline V CDR1 and CDR2: MNHEY, SMNVEV (reference sequence). The CDR3 consists of 14 residues. Trimming left V 5 bases short and J 0 bases short, with 8 bases between.

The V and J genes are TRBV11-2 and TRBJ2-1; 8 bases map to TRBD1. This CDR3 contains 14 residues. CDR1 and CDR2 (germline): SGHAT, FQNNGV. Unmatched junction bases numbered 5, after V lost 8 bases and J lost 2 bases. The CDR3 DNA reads TGTGCCAGCGCACAGGGGGGAACCTACAATGAGCAGTTCTTC. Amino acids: CASAQGGTYNEQFF.

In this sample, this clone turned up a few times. The CDR3 reads CASSTTGGDYEQYF. The DNA for the CDR3 is TGTGCCAGCAGCACCACAGGGGGCGACTACGAGCAGTACTTC. The chain couples TRBV6-6 to TRBJ2-7, with 9 nucleotides matching TRBD1. Per germline, CDR1 MNHNY and CDR2 SVGAGI (reference sequence). The CDR3 sequence is 14 residues long. V was clipped by 6 bases and J by 3 bases; unmatched bases: 6.

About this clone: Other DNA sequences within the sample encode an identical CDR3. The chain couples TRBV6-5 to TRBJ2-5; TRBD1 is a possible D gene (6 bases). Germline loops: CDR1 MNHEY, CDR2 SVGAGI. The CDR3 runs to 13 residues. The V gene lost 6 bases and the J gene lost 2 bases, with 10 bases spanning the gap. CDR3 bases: TGTGCCAGCAGCCGCGACAGGCAAGAGACCCAGTACTTC. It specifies CASSRDRQETQYF.